The 28 T cell receptor beta chains reported below all come from one sample, sequenced in a study of blood T cell repertoires in COVID-19. TCRdb's copy holds only in-frame clones and misses some; the assay was immunoSEQ multiplex PCR. The repertoire consists of hundreds of thousands of clones, with 88% occurring once and the leading ten covering more than 7.5%. What was sequenced was peripheral blood. These receptors originate from a young man with active or convalescent COVID-19.

CDR3 region: CASSYSTSGGVNEQFF. The CDR3 region has the DNA TGTGCCAGCAGTTACTCCACTAGCGGGGGGGTCAATGAGCAGTTCTTC. The chain is built from TRBV6-6 and TRBJ2-1, with 13 positions matching TRBD2. Trimming removed 0 bases from V and 6 bases from J; junction bases left unmatched: 2. CDR1 and CDR2 from the germline V gene are MNHNY and SVGAGI (reference sequence). The CDR3 extends over 16 amino acids.

The chain recombines TRBV3-1 (or the pseudogene TRBV3-2) with TRBJ1-1; a weak D match, TRBD1 (5 bases). From germline, CDR1 is LGHDT and CDR2 YNNKEL (reference sequence). Trimming shortened V by 0 bases and J by 2 bases, and 10 bases separated the two germline ends. CDR3 length equals 15 residues. The CDR3 coding sequence is TGTGCCAGCAGCCAAGAAGGGGTCGGTAACACTGAAGCTTTCTTT. As protein: CASSQEGVGNTEAFF.

The CDR3 sequence is CASSQSGQNTEAFF. The DNA for the CDR3 is TGCGCCAGCAGTCAATCGGGACAGAACACTGAAGCTTTCTTT. The chain uses TRBV23-1 and TRBJ1-1; D perhaps matches TRBD1 (6 bases). TRBV23-1 carries the ORF label, with uncertain function. Trimming stripped 0 bases from V and 1 base from J, with 6 bases between. This CDR3 spans 14 amino acids.

The chain employs TRBV13 and TRBJ1-4; possibly TRBD1 for D (6 bases). Germline values: CDR1 PRHDT, CDR2 FYEKMQ (reference sequence). This CDR3 contains 16 residues. Trimming took 5 bases from V and 3 from J, leaving 16 bases between them. CDR3: CASSRGLGAPNEKLFF. CDR3 bases: TGTGCCAGCAGCCGAGGTCTGGGGGCCCCTAATGAAAAACTGTTTTTT.

The chain is built from TRBV9 and TRBJ2-3; weak D call: TRBD1 (6 bases). This CDR3 is 17 amino acids long. CDR1 is SGDLS, CDR2 YYNGEE, per germline. Trimming cost V 3 bases and J 2 bases, with 19 bases left between them. CDR3 DNA sequence: TGTGCCAGCAGCGCCATCGGGACAAGGGGAACCACAGATACGCAGTATTTT. It specifies CASSAIGTRGTTDTQYF.

V and J are TRBV6-4 and TRBJ2-2; D might be TRBD1 (6 bases). Trimming removed 6 bases at V and 5 bases at J, with 13 bases between. CDR1 MRHNA and CDR2 SNTAGT come from the germline V gene. CDR3 length: 14 amino acids. The CDR3 nucleotides read TGTGCCAGCAGCAGGGGACAAGAGACCGGGGAGCTGTTTTTT. Translation: CASSRGQETGELFF.

V gene TRBV4-1 combines with J gene TRBJ2-5; D is possibly TRBD1 (5 bases). The V and J ends lost 2 bases and 4 bases respectively, with 14 bases between them. The CDR3 is made up of 15 amino acids. Germline V gene sequence: CDR1 MGHRA, CDR2 YSYEKL. CDR3 coding DNA: TGCGCCAGCAGCCAACCAGGACAAGTATTAGAGACCCAGTACTTC. Amino acid sequence: CASSQPGQVLETQYF.

The chain recombines TRBV7-6 with TRBJ2-3; perhaps TRBD1 as D (5 bases). This CDR3 spans 17 amino acids. Looked up from germline, CDR1 is SGHVS and CDR2 is FNYEAQ. V was cut by 5 bases and J by 1 base, with 19 bases left in between. CDR3 region: CASSPPRGGDGTDTQYF. CDR3 DNA sequence: TGTGCCAGCAGCCCGCCAAGGGGTGGGGATGGCACAGATACGCAGTATTTT.

This chain joins TRBV5-4 and TRBJ2-2; 7 nucleotides match TRBD1. Trimming removed 4 bases from V and 2 bases from J; junction bases left unmatched: 5. Germline CDR1 and CDR2: SGHNT and YYREEE (reference sequence). The CDR3 spans 15 residues. The CDR3 reads CASSLRQGNTGELFF. As DNA, the CDR3 is TGTGCCAGCAGCCTGCGACAGGGCAACACCGGGGAGCTGTTTTTT.

This clone was seen only once. The gene calls are TRBV5-1 and TRBJ2-3, with TRBD1 matching over 7 bases. V lost 4 bases, J lost 8 bases, and 16 bases stayed unmatched. The CDR3 runs to 16 residues. Germline values: CDR1 SGHRS, CDR2 YFSETQ. The CDR3 here is CASSGAGTEIRGTQYF. In DNA form, the CDR3 reads TGCGCCAGCAGCGGGGCCGGGACAGAAATCCGGGGTACGCAGTATTTT.

The V and J genes are TRBV27 and TRBJ2-1, with a tentative D call TRBD1 (7 bases). The CDR3 spans 18 residues. Between the trimmed V and J ends, which lost 5 bases and 0 bases, there was a span of 20 bases. Germline loops: CDR1 MNHEY, CDR2 SMNVEV (reference sequence). The CDR3 nucleotides are TGTGCCAGCAGTAGCCGAGGATCAGGGGGGAGCTCCTACAATGAGCAGTTCTTC. This translates into CASSSRGSGGSSYNEQFF.

This clone occurred once. The CDR3 is CASSLVPGNEQFF. The DNA for the CDR3 is TGTGCCAGCAGCTTAGTTCCAGGCAATGAGCAGTTCTTC. The V gene is TRBV7-9, the J gene TRBJ2-1; D is unresolved. Germline V gene lookup returns CDR1 SEHNR and CDR2 FQNEAQ (reference sequence). This CDR3 contains 13 residues. V was cut by 1 base and J by 6 bases, with 7 bases left in between.

V and J are TRBV9 and TRBJ2-3; D remains ambiguous. V lost 4 bases, J lost 3 bases, and 9 bases lay in between. The CDR3 contains 13 residues. Germline CDR1 SGDLS, CDR2 YYNGEE. As DNA, the CDR3 is TGTGCCAGCAGCCCGAGATGGACAGATACGCAGTATTTT. Amino acid sequence: CASSPRWTDTQYF. Complete variable domain (other parts from reference TRBV9 and TRBJ2-3): DSGVTQTPKHLITATGQRVTLRCSPRSGDLSVYWYQQSLDQGLQFLIQYYNGEERAKGNILERFSAQQFPDLHSELNLSSLELGDSALYFCASSPRWTDTQYFGPGTRLTVL.

The rearrangement uses TRBV18 and TRBJ1-1; weak D call: TRBD1 (5 bases). The V and J ends lost 1 base and 0 bases respectively, with 15 bases between them. CDR1 is KGHSH and CDR2 is LQKENI in the germline V gene. The CDR3 length is 17 residues. CDR3 sequence: CASSPRAGSLLNTEAFF. The CDR3 DNA sequence: TGTGCCAGCTCACCACGGGCAGGGTCCCTGTTGAACACTGAAGCTTTCTTT.

The chain couples TRBV21-1 to TRBJ2-5; TRBD1, the table's D call, was not compared with the DNA. TRBV21-1 is a pseudogene. CDR3 size: 19 residues. CDR3 nucleotides: TGTGCCAGCAGCAACGTCGCCGGGTCAGGGGCCCTGATACAAGAGACCCAGTACTTC. Its protein is CASSNVAGSGALIQETQYF.

The rearrangement uses TRBV19 and TRBJ1-5; 8 nucleotides agree with TRBD1. The CDR3 has 14 amino acids. V was pared by 4 bases and J by 5 bases, with 4 bases of the junction left unmatched. Germline V gives CDR1 LNHDA, CDR2 SQIVND (reference sequence). In nucleotides, the CDR3 is TGTGCCAGTAGTAGGGCAGGGGGCGATCAGCCCCAGCATTTT. Protein sequence: CASSRAGGDQPQHF.

The chain uses TRBV19 and TRBJ2-7; tentative D call: TRBD2 (6 bases). This CDR3 contains 13 residues. Trimming stripped 4 bases from V and 4 bases from J, with 11 bases between. Germline V gene sequence: CDR1 LNHDA, CDR2 SQIVND (reference sequence). The CDR3 DNA reads TGTGCCAGTAGTACAGGAGGGAATTACGAGCAGTACTTC. Translation: CASSTGGNYEQYF.

The chain employs TRBV18 and TRBJ1-1; D is possibly TRBD1 (5 bases). The CDR3 is made up of 15 amino acids. Trimming stripped 1 base from V and 3 bases from J, with 12 bases between. CDR1 KGHSH and CDR2 LQKENI come from the germline V gene. In DNA, the CDR3 is TGTGCCAGCTCACCACTCTCAGGGTATGACACTGAAGCTTTCTTT. Its translation is CASSPLSGYDTEAFF.

V and J are TRBV18 and TRBJ2-2, with a possible D match to TRBD2 (5 bases). V shed 2 bases and J shed 4 bases, with 8 bases lying between them. CDR3 length equals 14 residues. Per germline, CDR1 KGHSH and CDR2 LQKENI. CDR3 region: CASSPREGTGELFF. CDR3 nucleotides: TGTGCCAGCTCACCAAGAGAGGGCACCGGGGAGCTGTTTTTT. The whole variable domain, filled in from reference TRBV18 and TRBJ2-2, reads NAGVMQNPRHLVRRRGQEARLRCSPMKGHSHVYWYRQLPEEGLKFMVYLQKENIIDESGMPKERFSAEFPKEGPSILRIQQVVRGDSAAYFCASSPREGTGELFFGEGSRLTVL.

The rearrangement links TRBV20-1 to TRBJ2-3; D is undetermined. There are 11 residues in the CDR3. CDR1 and CDR2 from the germline V gene are DFQATT and SNEGSKA (reference sequence). The V end was cut by 0 bases, the J end by 8 bases, with 6 bases between. The CDR3 loop is CSARDRGTQYF. Written as DNA, the CDR3 is TGCAGTGCTAGAGACCGCGGTACGCAGTATTTT.

J is TRBJ1-6 and V is TRBV12-5, with D unclear. Trimming left V 0 bases short and J 9 bases short, with 9 bases between. This CDR3 spans 14 amino acids. Germline V gene sequence: CDR1 LGHNT, CDR2 FRNRAP. CDR3: CASGLVGSPSPLHF. In DNA, the CDR3 is TGTGCTAGTGGTTTGGTGGGCAGCCCTTCACCCCTCCACTTT.

This chain joins TRBV2 and TRBJ2-7, with 8 bases that match TRBD1. The length of the CDR3 is 14 residues. Germline V lookup: CDR1 SNHLY, CDR2 FYNNEI. V trimming: 4 bases; J trimming: 2 bases; junction bases outside the gene matches: 4. The CDR3 DNA reads TGTGCCAGCAGTGCCATGGACAGGGCCTACGAGCAGTACTTC. Protein sequence: CASSAMDRAYEQYF.

The chain links TRBV3-1 (or the pseudogene TRBV3-2) to TRBJ2-7; 10 nucleotides agree with TRBD1. Germline assignment: CDR1 LGHDT and CDR2 YNNKEL (reference sequence). Unmatched junction bases numbered 5, after V lost 0 bases and J lost 3 bases. The CDR3 extends over 16 amino acids. CDR3 in DNA: TGTGCCAGCAGCCAAGAACCGGGACAGGGGAGCTACGAGCAGTACTTC. It codes for CASSQEPGQGSYEQYF.

This chain links TRBV2 with TRBJ1-2; the match to TRBD1 covers 9 bases. This CDR3 spans 12 amino acids. V shed 6 bases, J shed 7 bases, and the junction held 3 bases outside the gene matches. Germline V gene data show CDR1 as SNHLY and CDR2 as FYNNEI. Written as DNA, the CDR3 is TGTGCCAGCAGAAGGACAGGGGCTGGCTACACCTTC. Amino acids: CASRRTGAGYTF.

The V gene is TRBV4-1, the J gene TRBJ1-2; TRBD1 agrees at 10 bases. J was trimmed by 4 bases and V by 3 bases; bases with no gene match: 8. The V gene's germline CDR1 is MGHRA and CDR2 YSYEKL. CDR3 size: 16 residues. The chain's CDR3 is CASSQSGTGETYGYTF. The CDR3 bases are TGCGCCAGCAGCCAGTCCGGGACAGGGGAGACCTATGGCTACACCTTC.

The V and J genes are TRBV7-9 and TRBJ1-2; D is unresolved. Germline CDR1 and CDR2: SEHNR and FQNEAQ (reference sequence). V was clipped by 2 bases and J by 6 bases, with 10 bases between them. The CDR3 runs to 13 residues. In DNA form, the CDR3 reads TGTGCCAGCAGCTTAAGGGAGGTCGATGGCTACACCTTC. The encoded protein is CASSLREVDGYTF.

The chain carries TRBV5-4 and TRBJ1-1; D remains ambiguous. Trimming left V 4 bases short and J 6 bases short, with 10 bases between. Looked up from germline, CDR1 is SGHNT and CDR2 is YYREEE (reference sequence). This CDR3 has 12 residues. The CDR3 reads CASSPSGAEAFF. As DNA, the CDR3 is TGTGCCAGCAGCCCTTCGGGTGCTGAAGCTTTCTTT.

V is TRBV27 and J is TRBJ2-7; TRBD1 matches at 8 bases. This CDR3 is built from 14 residues. Germline loops: CDR1 MNHEY, CDR2 SMNVEV (reference sequence). Losses at the gene ends were 2 bases for V and 6 bases for J; bases not matched to a gene: 6. CDR3 nucleotides: TGTGCCAGCAGTTTACATCAGGGGGCGTTCGAGCAGTACTTC. This encodes CASSLHQGAFEQYF.